A single sample gave rise to the 25 T cell receptor beta chains below, sequenced in a study of OX40 agonist ivuxolimab in advanced cancers. The protocol was immunoSEQ multiplex PCR, while the TCRdb copy is restricted to in-frame clones and leaves out a portion. The sample records some 68,000 clones, 75% to 90% being singletons. Sequencing was performed on CD4+ or CD8+ T cells sorted from blood, taken in a trial of the OX40 agonist ivuxolimab. The source is an adult with an advanced solid tumor such as melanoma, head and neck, liver or kidney cancer.

This sequence joins TRBV9 and TRBJ2-2, with 9 nucleotides matching TRBD1. This CDR3 is 15 amino acids long. J lost 5 bases, V lost 2 bases, and 4 bases had no gene match. The germline CDR1 and CDR2 sequences are SGDLS and YYNGEE. The chain's CDR3 is CASSVGQGWTGELFF. As DNA, the CDR3 is TGTGCCAGCAGCGTTGGACAGGGGTGGACCGGGGAGCTGTTTTTT.

J is TRBJ2-5 and V is TRBV19; TRBD1 matches at 8 bases. The length of the CDR3 is 14 residues. The V and J ends lost 5 bases and 4 bases, in that order; junction bases with no gene match: 6. Germline V lookup: CDR1 LNHDA, CDR2 SQIVND (reference sequence). CDR3 amino acids: CASSGTGGGETQYF. CDR3 bases: TGTGCCAGTAGTGGTACAGGGGGAGGAGAGACCCAGTACTTC.

The chain has TRBV6-1 and TRBJ2-3; 11 positions match TRBD2. In germline, CDR1 is MNHNS, CDR2 SASEGT. This CDR3 is built from 17 residues. V shed 4 bases and J 6 bases; nucleotides not matched to a gene: 12. In DNA, the CDR3 is TGTGCCAGCAGTGTTTCTAGCGGGGGGAGGGGCAGGGATACGCAGTATTTT. Its protein is CASSVSSGGRGRDTQYF.

This clone was picked up a small number of times. The rearrangement uses TRBV5-1 and TRBJ1-1, with a possible D match to TRBD1 (5 bases). From germline, CDR1 is SGHRS and CDR2 YFSETQ. The CDR3 is 15 residues long. Trimming took off 1 base at V and 0 bases at J, with 10 bases between the two ends. CDR3 amino acids: CASSLTGRMNTEAFF. CDR3 bases: TGCGCCAGCAGCTTGACGGGGCGTATGAACACTGAAGCTTTCTTT.

The rearrangement uses TRBV6-5 and TRBJ2-3; D unresolved. The V end was cut by 6 bases, the J end by 6 bases, with 13 bases between. The CDR3 runs 13 residues. Germline loops: CDR1 MNHEY, CDR2 SVGAGI. The CDR3 is CASSPRLDDTQYF. The CDR3 nucleotides read TGTGCCAGCAGCCCTCGTTTAGACGATACGCAGTATTTT.

To note about this clone: Other nucleotide sequences from this sample produce the same CDR3. V is TRBV5-1 and J is TRBJ2-3; the match to TRBD1 covers 10 bases. Trimming at V came to 4 bases and at J to 4 bases, leaving 3 bases not matched to a gene. Per the germline V gene, CDR1 is SGHRS and CDR2 is YFSETQ. The CDR3 runs to 14 residues. CDR3 residues: CASSLGQGADTQYF. The CDR3 DNA reads as TGCGCCAGCAGCCTAGGACAGGGGGCAGATACGCAGTATTTT.

This chain uses TRBV6-5 with TRBJ2-5; no definite D call. With 10 bases removed from V and 1 base from J, the gap between germline ends came to 16 bases. Germline V lookup: CDR1 MNHEY, CDR2 SVGAGI. The length of the CDR3 is 14 residues. This CDR3 reads CATRRNYAQETQYF. The DNA for the CDR3 is TGTGCCACCCGCCGGAACTACGCCCAAGAGACCCAGTACTTC.

The chain uses TRBV27 and TRBJ2-7, with 7 bases lining up with TRBD2. CDR3 length: 14 amino acids. Trimming at V came to 5 bases and at J to 4 bases, leaving 8 bases not matched to a gene. The V gene's germline CDR1 is MNHEY and CDR2 SMNVEV (reference sequence). Here the CDR3 DNA reads TGTGCCAGCAGTCGGCGGGAGAGTGGGTACGAGCAGTACTTC. Translating it yields CASSRRESGYEQYF.

The chain combines TRBV9 with TRBJ1-3, with TRBD1 matching over 7 bases. The J segment lost 4 bases and the V segment lost 4 bases, leaving 5 bases of the junction unmatched. This CDR3 has 14 residues. Germline V gene data show CDR1 as SGDLS and CDR2 as YYNGEE. Here the CDR3 DNA reads TGTGCCAGCAGCTTAACAGGGGACGGAAACACCATATATTTT. This codes for CASSLTGDGNTIYF.

This chain links TRBV7-7 with TRBJ2-7; 8 bases agree with TRBD2. The CDR3 consists of 14 residues. In germline, CDR1 is SSHAT, CDR2 FNYEAQ (reference sequence). Trimming cost V 4 bases and J 0 bases; bases outside gene matches: 2. For the CDR3, the DNA is TGTGCCAGCAGCTCGGGGGGGAGCTCCTACGAGCAGTACTTC. The encoded protein is CASSSGGSSYEQYF.

The J gene is TRBJ2-2, the V gene TRBV7-2, with D perhaps given as TRBD1 or TRBD2 (5 bases each). V was pared by 5 bases and J by 0 bases, with 16 bases between. CDR1 and CDR2 (germline): SGHTA, FQGNSA. CDR3 size: 17 residues. CDR3: CASSHSHMGANTGELFF. DNA of the CDR3: TGTGCCAGCAGCCACTCCCATATGGGGGCGAACACCGGGGAGCTGTTTTTT.

V gene TRBV27 combines with J gene TRBJ2-1; either TRBD1 or TRBD2 may fit D (5 bases each). There are 15 residues in the CDR3. The V gene's germline CDR1 is MNHEY and CDR2 SMNVEV (reference sequence). Between the trimmed V and J ends, which lost 6 bases and 2 bases, there was a span of 14 bases. DNA for the CDR3: TGTGCCAGCAGCTCCCGAGGGGCCCCCTACAATGAGCAGTTCTTC. It translates to CASSSRGAPYNEQFF.

The chain links TRBV6-6 to TRBJ1-3; D gene uncertain. V lost 0 bases and J lost 0, with 9 bases in between. Germline CDR1 is MNHNY and CDR2 is SVGAGI (reference sequence). This CDR3 spans 16 amino acids. The CDR3 DNA follows: TGTGCCAGCAGTTACTCGACCGGGTCCTCTGGAAACACCATATATTTT. Translated, it gives CASSYSTGSSGNTIYF.

Only one count was recorded for this clone. The J gene is TRBJ1-1, the V gene TRBV7-9; D is unclear. Germline CDR1 and CDR2: SEHNR and FQNEAQ (reference sequence). Trimming pared 1 base from V and 2 bases from J, leaving 5 bases between. This CDR3 is built from 13 residues. The CDR3 sequence: CASSLETNTEAFF. CDR3 sequence (DNA): TGTGCCAGCAGCTTAGAGACCAACACTGAAGCTTTCTTT.

The chain recombines TRBV5-1 with TRBJ1-1, with 9 bases fitting TRBD1. The CDR3 runs 15 residues. Trimming at V came to 3 bases and at J to 5 bases, leaving 8 bases not matched to a gene. The V gene's germline CDR1 is SGHRS and CDR2 YFSETQ. The CDR3 spells CASSSGQGRITEAFF. The CDR3 nucleotides read TGCGCCAGCAGCTCGGGACAGGGAAGAATTACTGAAGCTTTCTTT.

This clone was counted once. The J gene is TRBJ2-3, the V gene TRBV10-3, with unresolved D. Germline V gene lookup returns CDR1 ENHRY and CDR2 SYGVKD. This CDR3 has 13 amino acids. V lost 6 bases to trimming and J lost 1 base, with 8 bases between them. The DNA of the CDR3 is TGTGCCATCAGCCTATTAGGCACAGATACGCAGTATTTT. It yields the protein CAISLLGTDTQYF.

The genes are TRBV19 and TRBJ1-2, with D possibly matching TRBD1 (6 bases). V lost 7 bases and J lost 6, with 18 bases in between. Germline values: CDR1 LNHDA, CDR2 SQIVND (reference sequence). The CDR3 runs 14 residues. As DNA, the CDR3 is TGTGCCAGTACCCTGCGGACACAGGGACATGGCTACACCTTC. This translates into CASTLRTQGHGYTF.

The rearrangement links TRBV4-2 to TRBJ1-1; D remains ambiguous. V was cut by 3 bases and J by 4 bases, with 15 bases left in between. Germline CDR1 is LGHNA and CDR2 is YNFKEQ. The CDR3 covers 15 residues. The CDR3 here is CASSHRTGRGTEAFF. For the CDR3, the DNA is TGTGCCAGCAGCCATAGGACCGGACGGGGCACTGAAGCTTTCTTT.

The count of this clone is one. The rearrangement links TRBV2 to TRBJ2-1, with 7 bases matching TRBD1. The V gene end was trimmed by 1 base and the J gene end by 8 bases; junction bases not matched to a gene: 8. CDR1 is SNHLY, CDR2 FYNNEI, per germline. The CDR3 runs to 15 residues. CDR3 bases: TGTGCCAGCAGTGAAGGGACAGGAACCTTCGATGAGCAGTTCTTC. This sequence encodes CASSEGTGTFDEQFF.

The chain recombines TRBV6-7 with TRBJ2-7; D is tentatively TRBD1 or TRBD2 (5 bases each). TRBV6-7 is assigned to the ORF class and has an uncertain function. The CDR3 extends over 13 amino acids. Deletions cut 6 bases from V and 6 bases from J, with 15 bases between. CDR3 sequence reads: CASSFGGPGEQYF. The CDR3, as DNA: TGTGCCAGCAGCTTTGGGGGTCCCGGCGAGCAGTACTTC.

This clone was seen only a few times. The chain couples TRBV5-4 to TRBJ2-7, with 7 nucleotides matching TRBD1. Germline CDR1 and CDR2: SGHNT and YYREEE (reference sequence). Trimming at V came to 4 bases and at J to 0 bases, leaving 7 bases not matched to a gene. The CDR3 length is 15 residues. The chain's CDR3 is CASSLGAGGSYEQYF. Written as DNA, the CDR3 is TGTGCCAGCAGCCTGGGGGCAGGGGGCTCCTACGAGCAGTACTTC.

The rearrangement joins TRBV6-5 to TRBJ1-4; D uncertain. The V and J ends lost 0 bases and 3 bases respectively, with 8 bases between them. CDR1 and CDR2 (germline): MNHEY, SVGAGI. The CDR3 runs to 15 residues. The CDR3 sequence is CASSYSRRPNEKLFF. CDR3 DNA sequence: TGTGCCAGCAGTTACTCGAGGCGACCTAATGAAAAACTGTTTTTT.

CDR3 nucleotide sequence: TGTGCCAGCAGCCCTGGGACAGGGGGTTTTGGCTACACCTTC. This encodes CASSPGTGGFGYTF. This chain joins TRBV7-2 and TRBJ1-2; 11 bases align to TRBD1. J lost 7 bases, V lost 5 bases, and 6 bases had no gene match. The V gene's germline CDR1 is SGHTA and CDR2 FQGNSA. This CDR3 is 14 amino acids long. The whole variable domain, filled in from reference TRBV7-2 and TRBJ1-2, reads GAGVSQSPSNKVTEKGKDVELRCDPISGHTALYWYRQSLGQGLEFLIYFQGNSAPDKSGLPSDRFSAERTGGSVSTLTIQRTQQEDSAVYLCASSPGTGGFGYTFGSGTRLTVV.

The chain couples TRBV5-6 to TRBJ2-1, with D unclear. Deletions cut 6 bases from V and 3 bases from J, with 7 bases between. Germline V lookup: CDR1 SGHDT, CDR2 YYEEEE. The CDR3 runs 12 residues. In nucleotides, the CDR3 is TGTGCCAGCAAAGGGTACTACAATGAGCAGTTCTTC. Translation gives CASKGYYNEQFF.

The rearrangement joins TRBV6-5 to TRBJ1-2; possibly TRBD1 for D (5 bases). The CDR3 has 13 residues. Trimming removed 6 bases at V and 1 base at J, with 9 bases between. Germline loops: CDR1 MNHEY, CDR2 SVGAGI. The CDR3 protein is CASSPDSNYGYTF. The CDR3 nucleotides read TGTGCCAGCAGCCCAGACAGTAACTATGGCTACACCTTC.